The clone carrying this T cell receptor (beta chain) was seen a few times. Antigen: not known. Germline V gives CDR1 SGHTA, CDR2 FQGNSA. The junction had 5 bases not matched to a gene; V was cut back by 2 bases and J by 2 bases. The CDR3 loop spans 15 amino acids. Researchers ran the PCR with 60 Vbeta and 13 Jbeta primers. Method: immunoSEQ multiplex PCR; TCRdb's copy keeps in-frame clones and lacks some. The table lists approximately 69,000 clones, approximately 70% of them singletons, with less than 25% in the top ten. This specimen comes from a study of cytomegalovirus exposure and HLA in healthy donors. Points from the study as a whole: Among TCR beta chains, those listed as cytomegalovirus-associated numbered under 200.

Among the donors, all were healthy bone marrow donors. The source of this sequence is a man aged 35-49 years in good health and CMV-seropositive. Material for sequencing was PBMCs. V gene TRBV7-2 combines with J gene TRBJ1-1; 7 bases align to TRBD1. Here the CDR3 reads CASSLRKGANTEAFF. CDR3 DNA sequence: TGTGCCAGCAGCTTACGGAAGGGGGCCAACACTGAAGCTTTCTTT.